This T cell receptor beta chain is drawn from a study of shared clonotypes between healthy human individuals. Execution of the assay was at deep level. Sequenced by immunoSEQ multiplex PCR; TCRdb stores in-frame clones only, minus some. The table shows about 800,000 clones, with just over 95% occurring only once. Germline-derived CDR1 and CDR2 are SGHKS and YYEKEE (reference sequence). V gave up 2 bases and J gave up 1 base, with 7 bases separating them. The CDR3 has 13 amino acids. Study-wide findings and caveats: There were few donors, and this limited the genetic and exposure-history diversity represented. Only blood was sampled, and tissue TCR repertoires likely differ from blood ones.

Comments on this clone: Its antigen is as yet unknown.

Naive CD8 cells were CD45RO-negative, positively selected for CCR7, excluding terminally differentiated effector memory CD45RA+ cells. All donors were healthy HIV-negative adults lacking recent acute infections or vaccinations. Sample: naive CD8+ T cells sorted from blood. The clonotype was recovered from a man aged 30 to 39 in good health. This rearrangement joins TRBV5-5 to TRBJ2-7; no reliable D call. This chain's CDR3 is CASSFTFSYEQYF. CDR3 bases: TGTGCCAGCAGCTTTACCTTTTCCTACGAGCAGTACTTC.